Below, 24 T cell receptor beta chains from the same sample are listed, as sequenced in a study of monozygotic twins with inflammatory bowel disease (dated by TCRdb to the late 2010s). The receptor library was made with 5' RACE. Sequencing used an Illumina HiSeq 2500. TCRdb reprocessed the reads, reporting each CDR3 protein sequence once and no DNA. The sample table holds roughly 100,000 distinct CDR3 sequences. Approximately 2% of the sample is taken by the ten largest. The source material was blood. Every receptor here comes from a human donor with ulcerative colitis or Crohn's disease, or a healthy co-twin of an affected twin (not recorded which).

The V gene is TRBV10-1, the J gene TRBJ2-6. The CDR3 is made up of 17 amino acids. Looked up from germline, CDR1 is WNHNN and CDR2 is SYGVQD (reference sequence). CDR3 region: CASSESLKVTGANVLTF.

J is TRBJ1-2 and V is TRBV12-3 or TRBV12-4. The length of the CDR3 is 14 residues. CDR3: CASSLGRTAYGYTF.

The CDR3 here is CASSQEAFDRNRMNTEAFF. The chain combines TRBV4-3 with TRBJ1-1; TCRdb gives TRBD1 as the D gene, but with no DNA this cannot be confirmed. Germline V gives CDR1 LGHNA, CDR2 YSLEER. CDR3 length equals 19 residues.

The chain has TRBV5-1 and TRBJ2-7; TCRdb designates TRBD1, a call that cannot be tested without DNA. The germline V gene has CDR1 SGHRS and CDR2 YFSETQ. The CDR3 contains 14 residues. This chain's CDR3 is CASSSQGYSYEQYF.

The J gene is TRBJ1-4, the V gene TRBV13; as DNA is missing, the TRBD1 call by TCRdb cannot be tested. The germline V gene has CDR1 PRHDT and CDR2 FYEKMQ (reference sequence). The length of the CDR3 is 14 residues. The CDR3 loop reads CASSWTGSYEKLFF.

This rearrangement joins TRBV19 to TRBJ2-1; TCRdb's D call, TRBD1, is unchecked because there is no DNA. Germline CDR1 and CDR2: LNHDA and SQIVND (reference sequence). CDR3 length: 13 residues. The CDR3 reads CASSIGGRDEQFF.

The chain uses TRBV9 and TRBJ2-1; TCRdb's assignment of TRBD1 cannot be checked, as there is no DNA. Germline-derived CDR1 and CDR2 are SGDLS and YYNGEE. The CDR3 runs 17 residues. CDR3 sequence reads: CASSAPSGSSSYNEQFF.

The chain recombines TRBV20-1 with TRBJ2-6; TCRdb gives TRBD1 as the D gene, but with no DNA this cannot be confirmed. The CDR3 sequence is 15 residues long. Germline V lookup: CDR1 DFQATT, CDR2 SNEGSKA (reference sequence). CDR3 sequence: CSARVRGSGANVLTF.

The V call is TRBV5-1, the J call TRBJ2-2; TCRdb names TRBD2, which stays unverified in the absence of DNA. The CDR3 loop spans 16 amino acids. In germline, CDR1 is SGHRS, CDR2 YFSETQ. The CDR3 reads CASSVLAGDNTGELFF.

The chain has TRBV12-3 or TRBV12-4 and TRBJ2-5; TCRdb calls TRBD1, which cannot be checked without DNA. The CDR3 is 14 residues long. The CDR3 loop is CASSSGQTVETQYF.

This chain links TRBV7-8 with TRBJ2-3; there is no DNA to check the TCRdb D call of TRBD1. There are 17 residues in the CDR3. The germline CDR1 and CDR2 sequences are SGHVS and FQNEAQ. The CDR3 sequence: CASSPKRGGAPTDTQYF.

CDR3 loop: CASSDPGTNGGYTF. The chain combines TRBV2 with TRBJ1-2; TCRdb returns TRBD1, unconfirmable since there is no DNA. CDR1 is SNHLY, CDR2 FYNNEI, per germline. The CDR3 extends over 14 amino acids.

This chain uses TRBV4-2 with TRBJ2-7. Germline loops: CDR1 LGHNA, CDR2 YNFKEQ. The CDR3 totals 17 residues. The CDR3 loop reads CASSQLGGRTLSYEQYF.

The gene calls are TRBV7-2 and TRBJ2-7; TCRdb returns TRBD1, unconfirmable since there is no DNA. The CDR3 is 14 amino acids. Germline-derived CDR1 and CDR2 are SGHTA and FQGNSA. The CDR3 spells CASSSTGSLYEQYF.

This chain connects TRBV20-1 to TRBJ1-1; the TCRdb call, TRBD1, lacks DNA for checking. Germline values: CDR1 DFQATT, CDR2 SNEGSKA (reference sequence). This CDR3 has 16 residues. CDR3 amino acids: CSSQPLRTGRETEAFF.

The V gene is TRBV29-1, the J gene TRBJ1-5; lacking DNA, the TRBD1 call made by TCRdb goes unchecked. The CDR3 length is 13 residues. Germline CDR1 reads SQVTM; CDR2 reads ANQGSEA. The CDR3 region is CSVLGGVNQPQHF.

The chain uses TRBV28 and TRBJ2-7; TCRdb picks TRBD1, but there is no DNA to check that call. The CDR3 has 14 residues. Germline assignment: CDR1 MDHEN and CDR2 SYDVKM. The CDR3: CASSHRGPSYEQYF.

This rearrangement joins TRBV10-3 to TRBJ2-5; TCRdb returns TRBD1, unconfirmable since there is no DNA. The CDR3 sequence is 14 residues long. Germline V gene data show CDR1 as ENHRY and CDR2 as SYGVKD. The CDR3 spells CASSDRDRSETQYF.

The chain employs TRBV5-1 and TRBJ2-5. Germline V gene data show CDR1 as SGHRS and CDR2 as YFSETQ. The length of the CDR3 is 14 residues. This CDR3 is CASSPSVSEETQYF.

The rearrangement uses TRBV6-5 and TRBJ2-7. The CDR3 runs 14 residues. Germline-derived CDR1 and CDR2 are MNHEY and SVGAGI. CDR3 protein: CASSYMSSSYEQYF.

The CDR3 sequence: CAISEGQGQFF. V gene TRBV10-3 combines with J gene TRBJ2-1; the TRBD1 assignment by TCRdb is unverifiable without DNA. Germline V lookup: CDR1 ENHRY, CDR2 SYGVKD. CDR3 length: 11 residues.

The chain couples TRBV9 to TRBJ1-5; TCRdb picks TRBD1, but there is no DNA to check that call. The V gene's germline CDR1 is SGDLS and CDR2 YYNGEE. The CDR3 length is 15 residues. CDR3 amino acids: CASSVEGGGNQPQHF.

V gene TRBV7-2 combines with J gene TRBJ2-1; as DNA is missing, the TRBD2 call by TCRdb cannot be tested. CDR3 length: 17 amino acids. Germline-derived CDR1 and CDR2 are SGHTA and FQGNSA. The CDR3 reads CASSLISSGRADNEQFF.

The genes are TRBV29-1 and TRBJ2-6; TCRdb outputs TRBD2, but without DNA this stays unchecked. Per germline, CDR1 SQVTM and CDR2 ANQGSEA. The CDR3 has 16 amino acids. The CDR3: CSVGRGGSSGANVLTF.